This T cell receptor beta chain was captured by sequencing in a study of blood T cells in healthy people across ages. General study points: TCR beta diversity correlated strongly with naive T cell percentage. Estimates of diversity drawn from one million T cells were considered underestimates. Getting older went along with TCR beta diversity per million T cells dropping roughly linearly.

The germline V gene encodes CDR1 ENHRY and CDR2 SYGVKD. V lost 7 bases and J lost 5; bases outside the gene matches: 8. The CDR3 covers 14 residues. PCR was performed a second time for roughly 7 to 11 cycles using a sample-barcoded 5' primer and a J-beta primer mix. In TCRdb, the 5' RACE reads were re-called with MiXCR into one record per CDR3 protein. The table has fewer than 1 million distinct CDR3 sequences, approximately 44% seen once. About this clonotype: Its antigen remains unknown.

Total RNA, at least 6 micrograms per sample, was extracted from PBMCs. This clonotype was sampled from a man aged 55 to 70 in good health. The sequenced sample was blood. This chain joins TRBV10-3 and TRBJ1-1; 9 nucleotides line up with TRBD1. The CDR3 region has the DNA TGTGCCATCATGGGGACAGGGCGGAGGACTGAAGCTTTCTTT. Protein sequence: CAIMGTGRRTEAFF.